This T cell receptor (beta chain) was captured in a study of cytomegalovirus exposure and HLA in healthy donors. In the study overall: Membership in the Caucasian-associated ancestry cluster was found for 81% of roughly 400 genotyped donors. Whole-study findings and limits: Sequencing likely produced, as an artifact, a cluster of highly shared sequence variants.

CDR1 and CDR2 (germline): MDHEN, SYDVKM. The V end was cut by 3 bases, the J end by 7 bases, with 15 bases between. The CDR3 consists of 14 residues. The study sampled nominally healthy donors, though unrecorded immune exposures were likely. About this clone: What it binds is unknown.

Primers included in the PCR were 60 Vbeta and 13 Jbeta primers. Assay used: immunoSEQ multiplex PCR; TCRdb lists only in-frame clones, some missing. The data contain under 200,000 clones, roughly 85% of them seen just once; the ten biggest clones take up about 1.3%. This chain connects TRBV28 to TRBJ1-2; possibly TRBD1 for D (5 bases). Specimen: PBMCs. The sequence was collected from a man younger than 40 in good health and CMV-seronegative. CDR3 residues: CASSLSQGAGGYTF. CDR3 coding DNA: TGTGCCAGCAGTTTGTCGCAGGGAGCGGGTGGCTACACCTTC.